This T cell receptor (beta chain) originates from a study of beta chain features in type 1 diabetes. Notes on the study in general: For Type 1 diabetes patients, all four CD4+ subsets carried TCRB CDR3s that were moderately but significantly shorter. Any HLA type influence on TCRB rearrangement was left unresolved here. Diminished insertions and augmented deletions at VDJ junctions characterized type 1 diabetes patients.

The collection from each donor was one heparinised blood draw averaging roughly 0.11 L. On this clone itself: Its target is not known.

TCRB transcripts that were expressed got sequenced, as all of the isolated RNA had been reverse transcribed. The repertoire was sequenced with immunoSEQ multiplex PCR; TCRdb's copy has only in-frame clones and lacks some. The table lists hundreds of thousands of clones, around an eighth of them singletons. The clonotype comes from a man younger than 35 with type 1 diabetes. The sequenced sample consisted of naive CD4+ T cells from blood.

CDR3 sequence (DNA): TGTGCCAGCAGTGAACCGGGAAAGGGTCAGAACACTGAAGCTTTCTTT. Amino acid sequence: CASSEPGKGQNTEAFF. The rearrangement links TRBV25-1 to TRBJ1-1; D gene uncertain. Germline V gives CDR1 MGHDK, CDR2 SYGVNS. CDR3 length: 16 amino acids. With 2 bases removed from V and 1 base from J, the gap between germline ends came to 14 bases.